This TCR beta chain emerged from a study of T-cell memory formation after mild COVID-19 (dated by TCRdb to about 2021). For the study in its entirety: TCR sequence clusters from the two donors were found to be largely donor specific. In two donors, T-cell clones that expanded and contracted after mild COVID-19 were followed by sequencing TCRalpha and TCRbeta repertoires longitudinally. Two young, previously healthy adult volunteers, one female and one male, were included in the cohort. The paper as a whole reports these results and caveats: SARS-CoV-2 specificity of the second-wave clones peaking on day 37 was not confirmed. Contracting CD4+ clones turned up mainly in the CM and EM memory subsets, whereas EMRA was where CD8+ clones were enriched. Only two mild cases were covered by the study, and larger cohorts that include severe cases with pre-infection samples were considered necessary. Clones contracting from day 15 to 85 had balanced CD4/CD8 phenotypes, while a second wave expanding from day 15 to 37 was biased towards CD4+. Some responding clones were found in pre-infection memory, which suggests that pre-existing cross-reactive memory T cells took part in the SARS-CoV-2 response.

Ficoll-Paque density gradient centrifugation was the method used to isolate PBMCs. The CDR3 measures 16 amino acids from cysteine to phenylalanine. Here the CDR3 DNA is all that survives: 48 bases in frame from base 1. Germline trimming amounts to 1 base on V and 0 bases on J, with 4 as the count of junction bases outside the gene matches. CDR1 and CDR2 were assigned from the germline V gene as LGHNA and YSLEER. The instrument given in TCRdb is Illumina NovaSeq 6000. TCRalpha and TCRbeta cDNA libraries were constructed by 5'RACE with constant-segment primers, with sample barcodes and unique molecular identifiers being introduced. Trizol reagent was used to extract RNA from every sample. Amplification of the libraries took two PCR steps, and the second step added a second sample barcode plus Illumina TruSeq adapters. Sequencing of the libraries was done on an Illumina NovaSeq, producing 2 x 150 bp paired-end reads. From the authors' description of their analysis: Reads were demultiplexed and collapsed into UMI-guided consensus sequences with migec v1.2.7. With mixcr v2.1.11, UMI consensuses were aligned to TRA and TRB V and J templates and assembled into clonotypes. A clonotype was counted as expanded or contracted only if both edgeR and NoisET called the change significant, with noise models trained on biological replicates. For edgeR calls, the cutoffs were a false discovery rate-adjusted p below 0.01 and a log2 fold-change threshold of 1. As an exploratory analysis of dynamics, max-normalized trajectories of the 1000 most abundant clonotypes were examined with PCA combined with hierarchical clustering. Separately sequenced CD4+ and CD8+ repertoires were used to assign the CD4 or CD8 phenotype of responding clones. The public reads were run again by TCRdb, first through fastp at Q25 and then through MiXCR, and only productive beta chains were kept. Each entry is one CDR3 protein sequence, shown with its most common DNA and genes. Here the V and J calls rest on TCRdb's processing, not on the authors' analysis. In this sample the table shows about 420,000 distinct CDR3 sequences, 20% to 25% of which occur a single time. The ten largest clones add up to about an eighth of the sample.

This clonotype was detected a few times. There is no known antigen for this receptor. No base quality values were provided; no much bigger clone lies one nucleotide off. The sequence was collected from an adult woman who had mild COVID-19 (a few samples of this study predate the infection). The sample titles of this study are shuffled in the database, so cell type and time point are left out; the donor was told from shared clones. The sample consisted of PBMCs or a T cell subset sorted from them (not recorded which). The chain is encoded by TRBV4-3 joined to TRBJ2-7, and TRBD1 aligns with 9 junction nucleotides. The DNA sequence is as follows: TGCGCCAGCAGCCAAGGGACAGGGGCGAGCTCCTACGAGCAGTACTTC. The translation is CASSQGTGASSYEQYF.